This entry describes one TCR beta chain. This entry comes from a study of control samples from healthy donors and cancer patients. The protocol was immunoSEQ multiplex PCR, while the TCRdb copy is restricted to in-frame clones and leaves out a portion. The table records 120,000 or so clones, roughly 90% of them present only once. The CDR3 consists of 14 residues. In germline, CDR1 is MNHEY, CDR2 SVGAGI. With 7 bases removed from V and 0 bases from J, the gap between germline ends came to 13 bases. The J gene is TRBJ2-7, the V gene TRBV6-5; D may correspond to TRBD1 or TRBD2 (5 bases each). Sample: PBMCs. The source of this sequence is a woman in her sixties or seventies with lung cancer. CDR3 region: CASNRDRASYEQYF. As DNA, the CDR3 is TGTGCCAGCAACCGGGACCGAGCCTCCTACGAGCAGTACTTC.